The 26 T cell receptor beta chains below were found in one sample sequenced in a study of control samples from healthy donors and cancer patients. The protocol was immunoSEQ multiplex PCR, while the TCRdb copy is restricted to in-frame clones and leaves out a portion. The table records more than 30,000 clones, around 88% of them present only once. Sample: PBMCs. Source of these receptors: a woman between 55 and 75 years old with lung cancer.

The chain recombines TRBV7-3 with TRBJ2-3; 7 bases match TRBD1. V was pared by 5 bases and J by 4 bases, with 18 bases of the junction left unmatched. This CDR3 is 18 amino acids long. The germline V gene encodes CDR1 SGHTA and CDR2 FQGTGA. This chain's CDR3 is CASSRPPGQIALADTQYF. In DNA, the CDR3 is TGTGCCAGCAGCCGACCCCCGGGACAGATAGCGCTAGCAGATACGCAGTATTTT.

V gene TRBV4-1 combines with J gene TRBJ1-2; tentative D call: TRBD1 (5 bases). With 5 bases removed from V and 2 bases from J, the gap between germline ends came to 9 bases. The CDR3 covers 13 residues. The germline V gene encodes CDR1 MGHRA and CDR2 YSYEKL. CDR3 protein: CASSGGRNYGYTF. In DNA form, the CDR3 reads TGCGCCAGCAGCGGGGGACGAAACTATGGCTACACCTTC.

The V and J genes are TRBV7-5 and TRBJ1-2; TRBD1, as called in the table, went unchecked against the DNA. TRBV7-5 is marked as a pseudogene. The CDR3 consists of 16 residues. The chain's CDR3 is CARSSPRTGKRNGYTF. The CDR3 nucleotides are TGTGCCAGAAGCTCACCCCGGACAGGGAAAAGAAATGGCTACACCTTC.

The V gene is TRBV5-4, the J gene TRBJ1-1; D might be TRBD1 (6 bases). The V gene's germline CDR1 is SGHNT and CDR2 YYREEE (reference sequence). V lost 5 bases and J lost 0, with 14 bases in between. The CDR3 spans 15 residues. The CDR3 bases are TGTGCCAGCAGTCCGCCGGACAGAATGAACACTGAAGCTTTCTTT. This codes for CASSPPDRMNTEAFF.

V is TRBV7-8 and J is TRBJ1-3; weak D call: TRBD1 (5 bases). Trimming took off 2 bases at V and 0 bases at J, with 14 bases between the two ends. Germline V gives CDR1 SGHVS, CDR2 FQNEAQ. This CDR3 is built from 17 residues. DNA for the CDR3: TGTGCCAGCAGCTTACAGAGTCCCGGGGGCTCTGGAAACACCATATATTTT. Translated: CASSLQSPGGSGNTIYF.

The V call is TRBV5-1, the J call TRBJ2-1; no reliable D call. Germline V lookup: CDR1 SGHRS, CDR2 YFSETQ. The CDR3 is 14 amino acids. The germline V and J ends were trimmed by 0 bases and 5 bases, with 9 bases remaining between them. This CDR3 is CASSLGGENNEQFF. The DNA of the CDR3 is TGCGCCAGCAGCTTGGGTGGGGAAAACAATGAGCAGTTCTTC.

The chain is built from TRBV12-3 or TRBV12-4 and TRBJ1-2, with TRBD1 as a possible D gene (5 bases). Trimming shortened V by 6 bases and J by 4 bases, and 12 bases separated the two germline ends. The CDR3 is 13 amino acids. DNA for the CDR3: TGTGCCAGCAGATACCGGGGCTTCTATGGCTACACCTTC. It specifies CASRYRGFYGYTF.

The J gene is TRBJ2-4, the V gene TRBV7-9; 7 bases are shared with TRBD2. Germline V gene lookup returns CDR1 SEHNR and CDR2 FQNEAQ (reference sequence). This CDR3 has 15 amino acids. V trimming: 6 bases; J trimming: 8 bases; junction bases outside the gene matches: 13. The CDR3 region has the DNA TGTGCCAGCAGTCCCGGGGACGGAAGCGGGGACATTCAGTACTTC. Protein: CASSPGDGSGDIQYF. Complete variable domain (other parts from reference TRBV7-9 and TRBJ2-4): DTGVSQNPRHKITKRGQNVTFRCDPISEHNRLYWYRQTLGQGPEFLTYFQNEAQLEKSRLLSDRFSAERPKGSFSTLEIQRTEQGDSAMYLCASSPGDGSGDIQYFGAGTRLSVL.

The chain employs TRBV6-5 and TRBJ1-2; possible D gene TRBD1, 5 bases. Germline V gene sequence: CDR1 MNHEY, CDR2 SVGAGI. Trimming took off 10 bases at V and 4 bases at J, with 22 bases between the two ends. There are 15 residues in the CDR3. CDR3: CATILTAGTGYGYTF. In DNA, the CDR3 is TGTGCCACTATCCTTACCGCAGGGACCGGCTATGGCTACACCTTC.

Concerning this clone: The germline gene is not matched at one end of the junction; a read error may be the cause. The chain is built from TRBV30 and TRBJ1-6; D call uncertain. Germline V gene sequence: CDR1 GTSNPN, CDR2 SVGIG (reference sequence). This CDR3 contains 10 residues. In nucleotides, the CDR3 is TGTGCCTGGAGGTCTTCAGCCCTCCACTTT. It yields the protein CAWRSSALHF. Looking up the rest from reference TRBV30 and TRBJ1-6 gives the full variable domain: SQTIHQWPATLVQPVGSPLSLECTVEGTSNPNLYWYRQAAGRGLQLLFYSVGIGQISSEVPQNLSASRPQDRQFILSSKKLLLSDSGFYLCAWRSSALHFGNGTRLTVT.

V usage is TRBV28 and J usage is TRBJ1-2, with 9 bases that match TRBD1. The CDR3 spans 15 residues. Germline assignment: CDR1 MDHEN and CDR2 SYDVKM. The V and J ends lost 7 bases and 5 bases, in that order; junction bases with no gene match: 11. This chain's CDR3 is CASTQGQGLWYGYTF. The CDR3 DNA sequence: TGTGCCAGCACCCAGGGACAGGGCCTTTGGTATGGCTACACCTTC.

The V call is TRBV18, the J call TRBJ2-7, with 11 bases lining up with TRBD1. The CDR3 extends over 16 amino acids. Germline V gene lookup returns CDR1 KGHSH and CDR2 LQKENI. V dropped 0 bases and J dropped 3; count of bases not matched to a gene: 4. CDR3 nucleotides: TGTGCCAGCTCACCACCTGGGACAGGGGGAAACTACGAGCAGTACTTC. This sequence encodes CASSPPGTGGNYEQYF.

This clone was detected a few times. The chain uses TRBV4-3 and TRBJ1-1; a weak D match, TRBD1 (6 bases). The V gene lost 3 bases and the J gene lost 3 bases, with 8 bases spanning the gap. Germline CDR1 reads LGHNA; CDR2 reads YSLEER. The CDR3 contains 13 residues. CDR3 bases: TGCGCCAGCAGCCAGTACAGGGACACTGAAGCTTTCTTT. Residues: CASSQYRDTEAFF.

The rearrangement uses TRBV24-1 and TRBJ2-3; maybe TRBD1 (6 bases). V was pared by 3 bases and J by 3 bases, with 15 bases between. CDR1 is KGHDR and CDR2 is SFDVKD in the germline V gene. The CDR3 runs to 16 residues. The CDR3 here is CATSDIPGRGTDTQYF. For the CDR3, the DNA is TGTGCCACCAGTGATATCCCCGGCAGGGGTACAGATACGCAGTATTTT.

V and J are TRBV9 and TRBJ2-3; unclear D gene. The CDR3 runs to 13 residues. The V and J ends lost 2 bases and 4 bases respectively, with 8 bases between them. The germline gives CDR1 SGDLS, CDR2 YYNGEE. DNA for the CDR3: TGTGCCAGCAGCGTGAGTAATCCAGATACGCAGTATTTT. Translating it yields CASSVSNPDTQYF.

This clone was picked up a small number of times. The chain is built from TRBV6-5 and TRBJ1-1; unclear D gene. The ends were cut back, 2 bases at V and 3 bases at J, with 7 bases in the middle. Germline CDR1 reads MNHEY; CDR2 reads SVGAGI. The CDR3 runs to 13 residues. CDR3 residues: CASSYRKDTEAFF. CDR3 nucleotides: TGTGCCAGCAGTTACAGGAAGGACACTGAAGCTTTCTTT.

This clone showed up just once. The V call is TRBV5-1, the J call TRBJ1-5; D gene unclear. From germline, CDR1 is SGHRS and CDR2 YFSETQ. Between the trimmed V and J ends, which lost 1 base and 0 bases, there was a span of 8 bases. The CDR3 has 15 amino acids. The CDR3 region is CASSLSGYSNQPQHF. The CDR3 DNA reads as TGCGCCAGCAGCTTGAGTGGGTATAGCAATCAGCCCCAGCATTTT.

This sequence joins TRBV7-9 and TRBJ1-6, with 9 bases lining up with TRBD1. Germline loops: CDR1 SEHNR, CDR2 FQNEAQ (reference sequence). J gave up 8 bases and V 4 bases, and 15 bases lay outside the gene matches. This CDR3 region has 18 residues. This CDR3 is CASSSGQGSQFHYSPLHF. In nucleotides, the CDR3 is TGTGCCAGCAGCTCGGGACAGGGATCGCAATTTCACTATTCACCCCTCCACTTT.

In nucleotides, the CDR3 is TGTGCCAGTAGTAGGAACTGGGGACAGGGGGTCGATGAGCAGTTCTTC. Protein: CASSRNWGQGVDEQFF. The V gene is TRBV19, the J gene TRBJ2-1, with 11 bases identical to TRBD1. CDR1 and CDR2 (germline): LNHDA, SQIVND (reference sequence). Trimming took 4 bases from V and 8 from J; bases not matched to a gene: 10. The CDR3 is made up of 16 amino acids.

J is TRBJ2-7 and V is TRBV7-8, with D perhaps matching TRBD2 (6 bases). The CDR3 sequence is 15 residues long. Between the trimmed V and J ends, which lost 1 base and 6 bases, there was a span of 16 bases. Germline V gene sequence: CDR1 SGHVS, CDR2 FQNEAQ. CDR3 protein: CASSLVGLANPEQYF. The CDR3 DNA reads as TGTGCCAGCAGCTTAGTTGGTCTAGCGAATCCCGAGCAGTACTTC.

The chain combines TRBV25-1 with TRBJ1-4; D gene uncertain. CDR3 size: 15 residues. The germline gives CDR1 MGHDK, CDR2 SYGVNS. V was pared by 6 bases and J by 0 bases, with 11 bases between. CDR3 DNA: TGTGCCAGCAGCGAGAGGGAAACAACTAATGAAAAACTGTTTTTT. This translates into CASSERETTNEKLFF.

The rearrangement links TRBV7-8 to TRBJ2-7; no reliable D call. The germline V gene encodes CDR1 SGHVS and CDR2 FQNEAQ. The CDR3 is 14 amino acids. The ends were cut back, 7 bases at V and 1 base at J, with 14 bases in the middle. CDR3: CASTFDGQSYEQYF. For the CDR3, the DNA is TGTGCCAGCACATTCGACGGCCAGTCCTACGAGCAGTACTTC.

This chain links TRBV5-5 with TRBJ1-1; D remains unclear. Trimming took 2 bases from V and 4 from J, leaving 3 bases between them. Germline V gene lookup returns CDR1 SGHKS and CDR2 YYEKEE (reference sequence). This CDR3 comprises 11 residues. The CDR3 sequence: CASSLVTEAFF. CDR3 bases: TGTGCCAGCAGCTTAGTCACTGAAGCTTTCTTT.

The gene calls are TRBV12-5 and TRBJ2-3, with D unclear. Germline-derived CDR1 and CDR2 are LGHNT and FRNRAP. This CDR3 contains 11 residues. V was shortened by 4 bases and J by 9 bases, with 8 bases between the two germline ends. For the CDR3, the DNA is TGTGCTAGTGGTTCCGTGGAGACGCAGTATTTT. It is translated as CASGSVETQYF. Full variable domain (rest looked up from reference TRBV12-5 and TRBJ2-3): DARVTQTPRHKVTEMGQEVTMRCQPILGHNTVFWYRQTMMQGLELLAYFRNRAPLDDSGMPKDRFSAEMPDATLATLKIQPSEPRDSAVYFCASGSVETQYFGPGTRLTVL.

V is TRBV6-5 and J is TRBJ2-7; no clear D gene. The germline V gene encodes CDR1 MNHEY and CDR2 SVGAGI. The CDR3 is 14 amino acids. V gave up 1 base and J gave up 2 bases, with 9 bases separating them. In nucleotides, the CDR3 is TGTGCCAGCAGTTACTATCGCGGAGCCTACGAGCAGTACTTC. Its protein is CASSYYRGAYEQYF.

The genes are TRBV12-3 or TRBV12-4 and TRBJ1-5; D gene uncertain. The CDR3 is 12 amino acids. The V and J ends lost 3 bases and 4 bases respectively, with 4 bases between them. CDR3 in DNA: TGTGCCAGCAGTTTCAGGAATCAGCCCCAGCATTTT. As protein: CASSFRNQPQHF.